These 29 T cell receptor beta chains share one sample of origin, sequenced in a study of T cell responses to AZD1222 COVID-19 vaccine. Data came from immunoSEQ multiplex PCR; TCRdb stores just in-frame clones and leaves some out. The table records some 180,000 clones, roughly 92% of them present only once. Source: peripheral blood, taken 28 days after the second AZD1222 dose. These receptor sequences come from an adult who received the AZD1222 COVID-19 vaccine.

This chain links TRBV4-1 with TRBJ1-2; TRBD1 is a possible D gene (6 bases). The germline V gene has CDR1 MGHRA and CDR2 YSYEKL. Trimming removed 8 bases from V and 4 bases from J, with 23 bases in between. This CDR3 region has 16 residues. CDR3 in amino acids: CASSKGEIQGGYGYTF. Written as DNA, the CDR3 is TGCGCCAGCTCCAAGGGGGAAATACAGGGTGGCTATGGCTACACCTTC.

This clone was found a few times. The J gene is TRBJ2-1, the V gene TRBV11-1; a possible D gene is TRBD1 (6 bases). Trimming shortened V by 4 bases and J by 0 bases, and 10 bases separated the two germline ends. CDR1 SGHAT and CDR2 FQDESV come from the germline V gene (reference sequence). The CDR3 is 15 residues long. This chain's CDR3 is CASSSPQGSYNEQFF. The CDR3 DNA reads as TGTGCCAGCAGCTCCCCACAGGGCTCCTACAATGAGCAGTTCTTC.

The chain joins TRBV5-4 to TRBJ2-3; D call uncertain. Germline V gene lookup returns CDR1 SGHNT and CDR2 YYREEE (reference sequence). The length of the CDR3 is 16 residues. Between the trimmed V and J ends, which lost 0 bases and 7 bases, there was a span of 18 bases. The CDR3 protein is CASSLVEGPPRNTQYF. DNA of the CDR3: TGTGCCAGCAGCTTGGTGGAAGGCCCCCCACGGAATACGCAGTATTTT.

The chain has TRBV6-5 and TRBJ2-2, with D possibly matching TRBD2 (6 bases). CDR1 and CDR2 (germline): MNHEY, SVGAGI. V lost 4 bases and J lost 6, with 12 bases in between. The length of the CDR3 is 14 residues. The CDR3 spells CASSFGSRAGELFF. The CDR3 nucleotides are TGTGCCAGCAGTTTCGGGAGCCGGGCCGGGGAGCTGTTTTTT.

The chain recombines TRBV6-5 with TRBJ1-1, with D perhaps TRBD1 (6 bases). The CDR3 runs 16 residues. V gave up 4 bases and J gave up 1 base, with 16 bases separating them. Per the germline V gene, CDR1 is MNHEY and CDR2 is SVGAGI. Written as DNA, the CDR3 is TGTGCCAGCAGTTCTTTTGCGGGGGCAGGGAACACTGAAGCTTTCTTT. Protein: CASSSFAGAGNTEAFF.

This clone was seen only once. The V gene is TRBV23-1, the J gene TRBJ1-1; D gene uncertain. TRBV23-1 is an ORF; its function is uncertain. The CDR3 consists of 13 residues. V lost 8 bases and J lost 5, with 15 bases in between. The CDR3 bases are TGCGCCAGCGCTAACAGAGCGTGGACTGAAGCTTTCTTT. It translates to CASANRAWTEAFF.

This clone was counted a single time. This rearrangement joins TRBV4-2 to TRBJ1-4, with D perhaps TRBD1 (6 bases). The CDR3 totals 15 residues. Germline V gene lookup returns CDR1 LGHNA and CDR2 YNFKEQ. V dropped 1 base and J dropped 11 bases, with 17 bases sitting between them. The CDR3 sequence is CASSQAGTEGGKLFF. Written as DNA, the CDR3 is TGTGCCAGCAGCCAAGCTGGGACTGAGGGGGGCAAACTGTTTTTT.

The DNA for the CDR3 is TGTGCCAGCAGCTTAGCCCCTTGGGGAGGGAGACAAGAGACCCAGTACTTC. Translated: CASSLAPWGGRQETQYF. The chain couples TRBV7-8 to TRBJ2-5; 7 nucleotides agree with TRBD2. The CDR3 has 17 residues. The V segment lost 0 bases and the J segment 2 bases; nucleotides outside the gene matches: 9. CDR1 and CDR2 from the germline V gene are SGHVS and FQNEAQ.

The chain uses TRBV7-9 and TRBJ2-1; D may be TRBD1 or TRBD2 (5 bases each). The germline gives CDR1 SEHNR, CDR2 FQNEAQ (reference sequence). The germline V and J ends were trimmed by 0 bases and 16 bases, with 19 bases remaining between them. The CDR3 consists of 14 residues. CDR3 coding DNA: TGTGCCAGCAGCTTAGCTGAGTTGGCGGCCGGGACCTTCTTC. Protein: CASSLAELAAGTFF.

The genes are TRBV9 and TRBJ1-1, with D uncertain. The germline V gene encodes CDR1 SGDLS and CDR2 YYNGEE. This CDR3 is 13 amino acids long. V lost 0 bases and J lost 0, with 3 bases in between. The CDR3: CASSVGMNTEAFF. The DNA of the CDR3 is TGTGCCAGCAGCGTAGGAATGAACACTGAAGCTTTCTTT.

The chain employs TRBV6-4 and TRBJ2-7; D is undetermined. The CDR3 is 9 residues long. With 10 bases removed from V and 2 bases from J, the gap between germline ends came to 3 bases. From germline, CDR1 is MRHNA and CDR2 SNTAGT. The CDR3 spells CATTYEQYF. CDR3 DNA: TGTGCCACCACCTACGAGCAGTACTTC.

The gene calls are TRBV5-4 and TRBJ1-1; D is uncertain. The germline gives CDR1 SGHNT, CDR2 YYREEE (reference sequence). This CDR3 is built from 15 residues. V was shortened by 0 bases and J by 0 bases, with 9 bases between the two germline ends. The CDR3 is CASSLELTLNTEAFF. Written as DNA, the CDR3 is TGTGCCAGCAGCTTGGAACTGACATTGAACACTGAAGCTTTCTTT.

The chain combines TRBV5-6 with TRBJ2-7; D not certain. Trimming took off 0 bases at V and 1 base at J, with 2 bases between the two ends. The CDR3 has 12 residues. Germline CDR1 SGHDT, CDR2 YYEEEE. For the CDR3, the DNA is TGTGCCAGCAGCTTGGAATCCTACGAGCAGTACTTC. It is translated as CASSLESYEQYF.

The genes are TRBV12-3 or TRBV12-4 and TRBJ1-2; maybe TRBD1 (6 bases). Between the trimmed V and J ends, which lost 3 bases and 6 bases, there was a span of 8 bases. This CDR3 contains 12 residues. The CDR3 coding sequence is TGTGCCAGCAGTTTTGGACAGAATGGCTACACCTTC. Protein product: CASSFGQNGYTF.

This chain uses TRBV4-3 with TRBJ1-1; 9 nucleotides line up with TRBD1. CDR1 and CDR2 (germline): LGHNA, YSLEER. The CDR3 covers 16 residues. Trimming at V came to 1 base and at J to 4 bases, leaving 7 bases not matched to a gene. Written as DNA, the CDR3 is TGCGCCAGCAGCCAAGGGGTAGGGACAGGGCTCACTGAAGCTTTCTTT. Its translation is CASSQGVGTGLTEAFF.

This clone was detected only a few times. The CDR3 sequence is CASSPRLGALQETQYF. CDR3 in DNA: TGTGCCAGCTCACCACGGTTAGGGGCGCTCCAAGAGACCCAGTACTTC. J is TRBJ2-5 and V is TRBV18; D perhaps matches TRBD1 (5 bases). V lost 1 base and J lost 1, with 13 bases in between. The germline gives CDR1 KGHSH, CDR2 LQKENI. The CDR3 has 16 amino acids.

The chain recombines TRBV7-9 with TRBJ2-5; D is unclear. Germline-derived CDR1 and CDR2 are SEHNR and FQNEAQ (reference sequence). CDR3 length: 12 amino acids. Trimming cost V 2 bases and J 5 bases, with 6 bases left between them. The CDR3 is CASSLSRETQYF. Here the CDR3 DNA reads TGTGCCAGCAGCTTAAGCCGTGAGACCCAGTACTTC.

The V call is TRBV21-1, the J call TRBJ2-4. TRBV21-1 is reported as a pseudogene. There are 13 residues in the CDR3. CDR3: CAIPTLAKNIQYF. DNA for the CDR3: TGTGCCATCCCGACGCTAGCCAAAAACATTCAGTACTTC.

In the case of this clone: The sample contains more than one DNA sequence encoding this CDR3. The chain carries TRBV5-1 and TRBJ2-7, with TRBD2 matching over 8 bases. There are 16 residues in the CDR3. Trimming cost V 5 bases and J 0 bases; bases outside gene matches: 10. Germline lookup yields CDR1 SGHRS and CDR2 YFSETQ. The CDR3 region is CASSLSGSIDSYEQYF. The DNA for the CDR3 is TGCGCCAGCAGTTTGAGCGGGAGTATCGACTCCTACGAGCAGTACTTC. Based on the CDR3 plus reference TRBV5-1 and TRBJ2-7, the full variable domain is KAGVTQTPRYLIKTRGQQVTLSCSPISGHRSVSWYQQTPGQGLQFLFEYFSETQRNKGNFPGRFSGRQFSNSRSEMNVSTLELGDSALYLCASSLSGSIDSYEQYFGPGTRLTVT.

The rearrangement uses TRBV6-5 and TRBJ2-1; the D call may be TRBD1 or TRBD2 (5 bases each). The V gene lost 4 bases and the J gene lost 9 bases, with 16 bases spanning the gap. The length of the CDR3 is 14 residues. Germline lookup yields CDR1 MNHEY and CDR2 SVGAGI. The CDR3 DNA reads TGTGCCAGCAGTTCTAAGGGGAGATGGACTGAGCAGTTCTTC. Translated, it gives CASSSKGRWTEQFF.

The chain carries TRBV10-2 and TRBJ1-3; D is possibly TRBD1 (6 bases). Germline V gene lookup returns CDR1 WSHSY and CDR2 SAAADI. The CDR3 extends over 14 amino acids. Trimming left V 6 bases short and J 2 bases short, with 11 bases between. CDR3 bases: TGCGCCAGCAGAGAGGGGGGCGCTGGAAACACCATATATTTT. This sequence encodes CASREGGAGNTIYF.

This chain connects TRBV7-8 to TRBJ2-7, with D unclear. The ends were cut back, 4 bases at V and 0 bases at J, with 7 bases in the middle. Germline V gene lookup returns CDR1 SGHVS and CDR2 FQNEAQ. The CDR3 length is 13 residues. DNA for the CDR3: TGTGCCAGCAGCTCTTCCCCCTCCTACGAGCAGTACTTC. Its protein is CASSSSPSYEQYF.

The chain recombines TRBV30 with TRBJ2-7; D may be TRBD1 (6 bases). The CDR3 extends over 13 amino acids. Germline CDR1 reads GTSNPN; CDR2 reads SVGIG (reference sequence). Trimming left V 0 bases short and J 7 bases short, with 13 bases between. The CDR3 spells CAWSVTSRGEQYF. The CDR3 coding sequence is TGTGCCTGGAGTGTAACATCTAGGGGGGAGCAGTACTTC.

V usage is TRBV11-2 and J usage is TRBJ2-2, with D uncertain. The CDR3 spans 16 residues. V lost 5 bases and J 6 bases, leaving 19 bases between the germline ends. Per germline, CDR1 SGHAT and CDR2 FQNNGV. The CDR3, as DNA: TGTGCCAGCAGCCCGGTTGGGCCTTCACTCGCCGGGGAGCTGTTTTTT. Translating it yields CASSPVGPSLAGELFF.

This chain uses TRBV4-1 with TRBJ2-7; TRBD1 is a possible D gene (5 bases). The CDR3 is 16 amino acids. Germline CDR1 reads MGHRA; CDR2 reads YSYEKL. Trimming took off 0 bases at V and 3 bases at J, with 15 bases between the two ends. The CDR3 protein is CASSQDLGRVGYEQYF. CDR3 bases: TGCGCCAGCAGCCAAGATCTCGGCAGGGTTGGCTACGAGCAGTACTTC.

This chain links TRBV6-4 with TRBJ2-3; D possibly corresponds to TRBD1 (6 bases). Trimming stripped 3 bases from V and 2 bases from J, with 12 bases between. This CDR3 comprises 15 residues. Germline lookup yields CDR1 MRHNA and CDR2 SNTAGT. The CDR3 nucleotides are TGTGCCAGCAGTGAGGGGCAGGGGATCACAGATACGCAGTATTTT. Translated: CASSEGQGITDTQYF.

V gene TRBV27 combines with J gene TRBJ1-2; 8 bases align to TRBD1. CDR3 size: 15 residues. The germline V gene encodes CDR1 MNHEY and CDR2 SMNVEV (reference sequence). Trimming at V came to 4 bases and at J to 3 bases, leaving 7 bases not matched to a gene. CDR3 bases: TGTGCCAGCAGTTCCCGGACAGGGTTACACTATGGCTACACCTTC. This codes for CASSSRTGLHYGYTF.

The CDR3 region is CASSYSGVNTIYF. Here the CDR3 DNA reads TGTGCCAGCAGTTACTCTGGGGTGAACACCATATATTTT. The gene calls are TRBV6-6 and TRBJ1-3, with unresolved D. Germline values: CDR1 MNHNY, CDR2 SVGAGI (reference sequence). CDR3 size: 13 residues. Trimming took 0 bases from V and 7 from J, leaving 7 bases between them.

The rearrangement joins TRBV14 to TRBJ2-3, with 10 bases matching TRBD1. The CDR3 is made up of 16 amino acids. V lost 1 base and J lost 2; bases outside the gene matches: 3. Germline V lookup: CDR1 SGHDN, CDR2 FVKESK. This CDR3 is CASSQVGQGNTDTQYF. DNA of the CDR3: TGTGCCAGCAGCCAAGTGGGACAGGGGAACACAGATACGCAGTATTTT.